Listed here is a single T cell receptor (beta chain). Germline CDR1 and CDR2: SGHRS and YFSETQ. Trimming took 4 bases from V and 4 from J; bases not matched to a gene: 9. The CDR3 spans 15 residues. Participants were aged about 18 to 100 years from around 24 US areas. The data originate from a study of blood T cell repertoires in COVID-19. Across the whole study: Researchers got acute and convalescent COVID-19 samples from the United States, Italy and Spain.

Methods used by the authors: By means of reference gene primer amplification, nucleated cell counts were estimated. Generated by immunoSEQ multiplex PCR, the TCRdb table keeps only in-frame clones and is missing some. The V and J calls and clone size are taken from that table; D and trimming were inferred from the DNA. The sample includes some 180,000 clones, around 79% seen only once; the top ten take around 20%. The material sequenced was PBMCs or T cells enriched from blood (not recorded which). This TCR was sampled from a woman aged 65 to 85 in a cohort exposed to, infected with or recovered from COVID-19 (not recorded which). V is TRBV5-1 and J is TRBJ2-7; TRBD2 aligns across 9 bases. CDR3 DNA sequence: TGCGCCAGCAGCATCCCCCTAGCGGGAACATACGAGCAGTACTTC. It codes for CASSIPLAGTYEQYF.